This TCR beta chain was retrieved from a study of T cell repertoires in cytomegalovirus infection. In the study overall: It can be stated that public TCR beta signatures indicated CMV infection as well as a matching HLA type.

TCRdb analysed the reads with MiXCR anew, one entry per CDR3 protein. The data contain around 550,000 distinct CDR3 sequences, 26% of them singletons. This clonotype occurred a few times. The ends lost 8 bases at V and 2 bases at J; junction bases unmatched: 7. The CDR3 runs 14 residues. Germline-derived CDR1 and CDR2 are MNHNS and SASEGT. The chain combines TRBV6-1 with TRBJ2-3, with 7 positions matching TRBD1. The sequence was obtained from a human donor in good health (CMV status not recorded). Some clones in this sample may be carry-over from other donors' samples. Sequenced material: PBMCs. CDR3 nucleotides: TGTGCCAGCGGCATACAGGGGCCCACAGATACGCAGTATTTT. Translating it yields CASGIQGPTDTQYF.